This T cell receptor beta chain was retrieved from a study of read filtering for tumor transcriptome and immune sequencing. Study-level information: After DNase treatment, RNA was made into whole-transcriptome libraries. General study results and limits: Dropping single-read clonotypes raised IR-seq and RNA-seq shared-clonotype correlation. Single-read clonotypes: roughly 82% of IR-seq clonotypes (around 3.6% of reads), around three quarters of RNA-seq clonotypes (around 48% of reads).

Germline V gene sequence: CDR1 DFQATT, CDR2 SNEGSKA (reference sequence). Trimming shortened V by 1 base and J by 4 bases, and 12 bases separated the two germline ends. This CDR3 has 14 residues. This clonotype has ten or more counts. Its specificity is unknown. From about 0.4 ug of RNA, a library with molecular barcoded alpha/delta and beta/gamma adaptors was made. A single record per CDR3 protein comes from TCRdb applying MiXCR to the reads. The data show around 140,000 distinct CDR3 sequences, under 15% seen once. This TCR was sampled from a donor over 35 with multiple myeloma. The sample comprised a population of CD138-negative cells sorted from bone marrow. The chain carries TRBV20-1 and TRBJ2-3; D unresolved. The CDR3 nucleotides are TGCAGTGCTAGAGTGGTGTCTGTTCCAGATACGCAGTATTTT. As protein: CSARVVSVPDTQYF.